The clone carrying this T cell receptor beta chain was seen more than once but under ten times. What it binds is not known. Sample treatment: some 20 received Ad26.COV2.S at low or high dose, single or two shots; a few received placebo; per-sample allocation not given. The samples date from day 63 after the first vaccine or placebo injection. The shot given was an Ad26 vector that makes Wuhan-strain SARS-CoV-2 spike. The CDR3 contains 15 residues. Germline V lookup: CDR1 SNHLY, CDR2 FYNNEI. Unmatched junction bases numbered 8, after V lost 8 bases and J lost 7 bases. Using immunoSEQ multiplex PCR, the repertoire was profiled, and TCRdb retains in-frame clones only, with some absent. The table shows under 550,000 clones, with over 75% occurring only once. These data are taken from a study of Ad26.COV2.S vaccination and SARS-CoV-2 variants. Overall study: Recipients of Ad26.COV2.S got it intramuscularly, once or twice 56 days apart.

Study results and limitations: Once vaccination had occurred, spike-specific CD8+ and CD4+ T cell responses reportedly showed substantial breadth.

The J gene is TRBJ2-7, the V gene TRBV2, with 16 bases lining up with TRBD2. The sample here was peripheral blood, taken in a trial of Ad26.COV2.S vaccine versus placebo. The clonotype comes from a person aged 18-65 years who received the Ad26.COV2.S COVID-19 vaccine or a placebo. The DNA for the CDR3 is TGTGCCAGCTTCCTTAAGGGACTAGCGGGAGGGGAGCAGTACTTC. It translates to CASFLKGLAGGEQYF. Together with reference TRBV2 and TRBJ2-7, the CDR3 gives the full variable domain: EPEVTQTPSHQVTQMGQEVILRCVPISNHLYFYWYRQILGQKVEFLVSFYNNEISEKSEIFDDQFSVERPDGSNFTLKIRSTKLEDSAMYFCASFLKGLAGGEQYFGPGTRLTVT.